This TCR beta chain was captured in a study of cytomegalovirus exposure and HLA in healthy donors. General study results and limits: Analyses of presence and absence presupposed an approximately uniform sequencing depth across donors. Among TCR sequences, most were rare, though some public TCRs appeared in many donors.

The PCR was carried out with 60 Vbeta primers and 13 Jbeta primers. Profiled with immunoSEQ multiplex PCR; TCRdb holds only in-frame clones, not every one. The sample yields 160,000 or so clones, roughly 80% seen once. This CDR3 has 14 residues. The V end lost 6 bases, the J end lost 0 bases, and 11 bases lay between the germline ends. Germline CDR1 and CDR2: MDHEN and SYDVKM. Concerning this clone: Its antigen is unknown.

The chain carries TRBV28 and TRBJ1-2; D is possibly TRBD1 (6 bases). The sequenced sample consisted of PBMCs. This TCR was recovered from a woman between 25 and 40 years old in good health and CMV-seropositive. CDR3 coding DNA: TGTGCCAGCAGAGAGGGGGTTACTAACTATGGCTACACCTTC. Protein: CASREGVTNYGYTF.